The T cell receptor (beta chain) under discussion was sequenced for a study of blood T cell repertoires in COVID-19. This clone was counted a few times. Trimming took 0 bases from V and 6 from J; bases not matched to a gene: 9. The CDR3 sequence is 17 residues long. The V gene's germline CDR1 is LGHNA and CDR2 YSLEER. Some clones are missing from TCRdb's copy, which holds only in-frame ones; the method was immunoSEQ multiplex PCR. Of roughly 100,000 clones listed, roughly 71% are singletons. The sample consisted of peripheral blood. The rearrangement links TRBV4-3 to TRBJ2-2, with 8 bases matching TRBD2. The TCR originated in a woman at least 80 years old with acute or convalescent COVID-19. CDR3 loop: CASSQDRPSGLSGELFF. In DNA form, the CDR3 reads TGCGCCAGCAGCCAAGACCGGCCTAGCGGGTTGTCCGGGGAGCTGTTTTTT.